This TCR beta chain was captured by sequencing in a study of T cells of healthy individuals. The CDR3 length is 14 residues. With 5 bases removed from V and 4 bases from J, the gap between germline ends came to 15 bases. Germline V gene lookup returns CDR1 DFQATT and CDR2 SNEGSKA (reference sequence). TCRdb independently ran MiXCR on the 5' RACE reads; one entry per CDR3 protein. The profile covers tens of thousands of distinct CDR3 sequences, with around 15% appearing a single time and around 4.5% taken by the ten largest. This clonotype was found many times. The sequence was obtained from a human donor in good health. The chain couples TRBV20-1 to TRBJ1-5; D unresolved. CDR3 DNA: TGCAGTGCTGGAGGCGGCCAGGTTAATCAGCCCCAGCATTTT. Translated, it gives CSAGGGQVNQPQHF.